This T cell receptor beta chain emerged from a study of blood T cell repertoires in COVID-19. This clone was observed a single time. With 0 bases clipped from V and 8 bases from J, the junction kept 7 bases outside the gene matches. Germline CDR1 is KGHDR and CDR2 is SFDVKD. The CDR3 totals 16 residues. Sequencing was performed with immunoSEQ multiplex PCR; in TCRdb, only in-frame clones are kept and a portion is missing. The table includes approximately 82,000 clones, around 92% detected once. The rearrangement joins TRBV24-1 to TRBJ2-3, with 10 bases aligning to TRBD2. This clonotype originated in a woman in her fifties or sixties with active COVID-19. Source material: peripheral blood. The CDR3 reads CATSDLPSGGFGTQYF. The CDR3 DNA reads TGTGCCACCAGTGATTTGCCTAGCGGGGGTTTCGGTACGCAGTATTTT.